Following are 17 T cell receptor beta chains from one sample sequenced in a study of response to subunit inactivated influenza vaccine. Via MiXCR, TCRdb re-called the RT-PCR reads, giving one row per CDR3 protein. The sample includes about half a million distinct CDR3 sequences, about 8% seen only once; the top ten take roughly 13%. The source material was PBMCs from blood, sampled about 23 months after vaccination. These receptors all come from a man aged 50 to 69 who received an inactivated influenza vaccine.

This clonotype was picked up one time. V is TRBV9 and J is TRBJ2-1, with 9 bases fitting TRBD1. Germline-derived CDR1 and CDR2 are SGDLS and YYNGEE. This CDR3 is built from 15 residues. The junction had 7 bases not matched to a gene; V was cut back by 3 bases and J by 6 bases. CDR3 sequence: CASSDSGTGFNEQFF. Here the CDR3 DNA reads TGTGCCAGCAGCGATTCCGGGACAGGGTTCAATGAGCAGTTCTTC.

This clonotype was detected only a few times. The CDR3 bases are TGTGCCATCAGTGAGAGAAGCACCGGGGAGACCCAGTACTTC. The encoded protein is CAISERSTGETQYF. This chain links TRBV10-3 with TRBJ2-5, with D unresolved. The ends were cut back, 2 bases at V and 5 bases at J, with 12 bases in the middle. The germline CDR1 and CDR2 sequences are ENHRY and SYGVKD. This CDR3 has 14 residues.

This clonotype was seen a few times. The rearrangement links TRBV6-2 or TRBV6-3 to TRBJ2-4, with 7 bases identical to TRBD1. V dropped 10 bases and J dropped 6; count of bases not matched to a gene: 9. The CDR3 contains 13 residues. Germline assignment: CDR1 MNHEY and CDR2 SVGEGT. The chain's CDR3 is CATYDRAGNIQYF. CDR3 coding DNA: TGTGCCACCTACGACAGGGCTGGAAACATTCAGTACTTC.

This chain joins TRBV18 and TRBJ2-5; D is tentatively TRBD1 or TRBD2 (5 bases each). CDR1 KGHSH and CDR2 LQKENI come from the germline V gene. V lost 2 bases and J 0 bases, leaving 13 bases between the germline ends. The CDR3 sequence is 16 residues long. The CDR3 is CASSPSTGLYQETQYF. As DNA, the CDR3 is TGTGCCAGCTCACCATCTACGGGGCTGTACCAAGAGACCCAGTACTTC. The variable domain in full, completed from reference TRBV18 and TRBJ2-5, reads NAGVMQNPRHLVRRRGQEARLRCSPMKGHSHVYWYRQLPEEGLKFMVYLQKENIIDESGMPKERFSAEFPKEGPSILRIQQVVRGDSAAYFCASSPSTGLYQETQYFGPGTRLLVL.

The chain couples TRBV6-5 to TRBJ2-6, with 7 bases aligning to TRBD1. After removal of 3 bases from V and 2 bases from J, the junction contained 1 base not matched to a gene. Per the germline V gene, CDR1 is MNHEY and CDR2 is SVGAGI. The CDR3 contains 15 residues. Here the CDR3 DNA reads TGTGCCAGCAGTTATACAGGGGCTGGGGCCAACGTCCTGACTTTC. Residues: CASSYTGAGANVLTF.

This clonotype was observed many times. This sequence joins TRBV3-1 and TRBJ2-3; D possibly matches TRBD1 or TRBD2 (5 bases each). V was clipped by 0 bases and J by 0 bases, with 13 bases between them. Germline V gene lookup returns CDR1 LGHDT and CDR2 YNNKEL (reference sequence). CDR3 length equals 17 residues. The DNA of the CDR3 is TGTGCCAGCAGCCAAGAAGGGACGTATGTGAGCACAGATACGCAGTATTTT. Translated, it gives CASSQEGTYVSTDTQYF.

The rearrangement joins TRBV7-2 to TRBJ2-7; D perhaps matches TRBD1 (6 bases). Germline values: CDR1 SGHTA, CDR2 FQGNSA. The V end lost 5 bases, the J end lost 5 bases, and 13 bases lay between the germline ends. CDR3 length: 13 amino acids. CDR3 coding DNA: TGTGCCAGCAGCCCCTGGGACATGCACGAGCAGTACTTC. Amino acid sequence: CASSPWDMHEQYF. The whole variable domain, remainder taken from reference TRBV7-2 and TRBJ2-7, is GAGVSQSPSNKVTEKGKDVELRCDPISGHTALYWYRQSLGQGLEFLIYFQGNSAPDKSGLPSDRFSAERTGGSVSTLTIQRTQQEDSAVYLCASSPWDMHEQYFGPGTRLTVT.

The chain combines TRBV12-3 or TRBV12-4 with TRBJ2-2, with a possible D match to TRBD2 (7 bases). The CDR3 has 15 amino acids. V dropped 7 bases and J dropped 2 bases, with 14 bases sitting between them. The chain's CDR3 is CASTTGRVNTGELFF. For the CDR3, the DNA is TGTGCCAGCACCACAGGGAGGGTAAACACCGGGGAGCTGTTTTTT.

This clonotype was observed at least ten times. This chain joins TRBV6-5 and TRBJ1-1; D ambiguous. V was shortened by 2 bases and J by 0 bases, with 10 bases between the two germline ends. In germline, CDR1 is MNHEY, CDR2 SVGAGI. This CDR3 region has 15 residues. For the CDR3, the DNA is TGTGCCAGCAGTTACATGTGGGGTCTGAACACTGAAGCTTTCTTT. It encodes CASSYMWGLNTEAFF.

V is TRBV7-9 and J is TRBJ1-4, with unresolved D. V was pared by 3 bases and J by 8 bases, with 10 bases between. Per germline, CDR1 SEHNR and CDR2 FQNEAQ (reference sequence). The CDR3 length is 13 residues. CDR3 in DNA: TGTGCCAGCAGCTTCCGGACCGGGGAAAAACTGTTTTTT. Protein: CASSFRTGEKLFF.

This clonotype has more than one count but fewer than ten. V usage is TRBV5-1 and J usage is TRBJ2-1, with D possibly being TRBD2 (6 bases). Germline CDR1 reads SGHRS; CDR2 reads YFSETQ. CDR3 length: 12 amino acids. Trimming shortened V by 2 bases and J by 8 bases, and 8 bases separated the two germline ends. CDR3 region: CASSFGTYEQFF. CDR3 coding DNA: TGCGCCAGCAGCTTCGGGACTTATGAGCAGTTCTTC.

This clonotype showed up many times. V and J are TRBV4-1 and TRBJ2-7, with D perhaps matching TRBD1 (6 bases). This CDR3 contains 14 residues. Germline lookup yields CDR1 MGHRA and CDR2 YSYEKL. Trimming removed 4 bases at V and 4 bases at J, with 14 bases between. As DNA, the CDR3 is TGCGCCAGCAGCCGACGACAGGACCAATACGAGCAGTACTTC. As protein: CASSRRQDQYEQYF.

The genes are TRBV11-2 and TRBJ2-1; TRBD2 matches 12 bases. Germline-derived CDR1 and CDR2 are SGHAT and FQNNGV. The J segment lost 7 bases and the V segment lost 3 bases, leaving 7 bases of the junction unmatched. This CDR3 is 16 amino acids long. The CDR3 sequence: CASSFTLAGGPNEQFF. In nucleotides, the CDR3 is TGTGCCAGCAGCTTCACACTAGCGGGGGGACCTAATGAGCAGTTCTTC.

The chain carries TRBV7-2 and TRBJ2-5; no reliable D call. Germline V gives CDR1 SGHTA, CDR2 FQGNSA. V lost 6 bases, J lost 5 bases, and 13 bases lay in between. CDR3 length equals 13 residues. This CDR3 reads CASSPLGWETQYF. In DNA, the CDR3 is TGTGCCAGCAGTCCGTTAGGATGGGAGACCCAGTACTTC.

This clonotype was seen many times. This rearrangement joins TRBV12-3 or TRBV12-4 to TRBJ2-3; TRBD2 aligns across 10 bases. Trimming took 5 bases from V and 2 from J; bases not matched to a gene: 13. The CDR3 sequence is 18 residues long. In nucleotides, the CDR3 is TGTGCCAGCAGTCAAGACGCTAGCGGGAGACTACACACAGATACGCAGTATTTT. It specifies CASSQDASGRLHTDTQYF.

This clonotype was counted at least ten times. The chain links TRBV5-1 to TRBJ2-2; D may correspond to TRBD1 or TRBD2 (5 bases each). Germline CDR1 reads SGHRS; CDR2 reads YFSETQ. Deletions cut 4 bases from V and 0 bases from J, with 10 bases between. This CDR3 has 15 residues. CDR3 region: CASSEGPTNTGELFF. The CDR3 region has the DNA TGCGCCAGCAGCGAGGGACCGACGAACACCGGGGAGCTGTTTTTT.

In this sample, this clonotype turned up many times. The V call is TRBV29-1, the J call TRBJ2-5, with D perhaps matching TRBD1 (6 bases). Per germline, CDR1 SQVTM and CDR2 ANQGSEA. This CDR3 region has 13 residues. Trimming removed 2 bases at V and 1 base at J, with 8 bases between. The DNA for the CDR3 is TGCAGCGTTGAACCAGGGGCCCAAGAGACCCAGTACTTC. Its translation is CSVEPGAQETQYF.